The next 28 T cell receptor beta chains were all read from a single sample in a study of response to subunit inactivated influenza vaccine. TCRdb ran MiXCR on the RT-PCR reads and lists one entry per CDR3 protein. The sample contains around 530,000 distinct CDR3 sequences, approximately 15% of which appear only once. The sequencing here drew on CD4+ T cells sorted from PBMCs, taken roughly 24 months after vaccination. These receptor sequences come from a man aged 45 to 70 who received an inactivated influenza vaccine.

The chain uses TRBV5-1 and TRBJ1-4; D is perhaps TRBD1 (5 bases). Per the germline V gene, CDR1 is SGHRS and CDR2 is YFSETQ. The CDR3 loop spans 14 amino acids. Deletions cut 3 bases from V and 5 bases from J, with 11 bases between. CDR3 DNA: TGCGCCAGCAGCTACGGGAAGGGGAATGAAAAACTGTTTTTT. It encodes CASSYGKGNEKLFF.

This clonotype was seen only a few times. The rearrangement joins TRBV6-1 to TRBJ1-1, with D uncertain. V lost 4 bases, J lost 4 bases, and 10 bases lay in between. Germline V gene sequence: CDR1 MNHNS, CDR2 SASEGT. The length of the CDR3 is 13 residues. This CDR3 reads CASSVPGSTEAFF. Here the CDR3 DNA reads TGTGCCAGCAGTGTACCGGGCTCCACTGAAGCTTTCTTT.

The genes are TRBV7-2 and TRBJ2-5; a possible D gene is TRBD2 (5 bases). The germline V and J ends were trimmed by 2 bases and 5 bases, with 18 bases remaining between them. CDR3 length equals 16 residues. Germline loops: CDR1 SGHTA, CDR2 FQGNSA. The chain's CDR3 is CASSLSGLAVWETQYF. CDR3 in DNA: TGTGCCAGCAGCTTAAGTGGTCTAGCTGTGTGGGAGACCCAGTACTTC.

This clonotype was detected a few times. V is TRBV4-3 and J is TRBJ1-4; TRBD1 agrees at 10 bases. Germline V gene sequence: CDR1 LGHNA, CDR2 YSLEER. With V trimmed by 2 bases and J by 7 bases, 4 bases remained unmatched. This CDR3 is 15 amino acids long. The CDR3 bases are TGCGCCAGCAGCCAAAATGGACAGGGGGGTGAAAAACTGTTTTTT. As protein: CASSQNGQGGEKLFF.

This rearrangement joins TRBV29-1 to TRBJ2-2; possibly TRBD1 for D (7 bases). The CDR3 is 13 amino acids. Trimming stripped 7 bases from V and 7 bases from J, with 16 bases between. The germline V gene has CDR1 SQVTM and CDR2 ANQGSEA. The CDR3 DNA reads as TGCAGCGGGAGGGGGCAATCTCACGGGGAGCTGTTTTTT. It codes for CSGRGQSHGELFF.

This clonotype was picked up a small number of times. V usage is TRBV9 and J usage is TRBJ2-1, with TRBD2 matching 8 bases. Per germline, CDR1 SGDLS and CDR2 YYNGEE. The trim removed 0 bases at V and 4 bases at J, leaving 3 bases unmatched. This CDR3 contains 15 residues. This CDR3 is CASSVEGGGYNEQFF. The CDR3 DNA sequence: TGTGCCAGCAGCGTAGAGGGCGGGGGGTACAATGAGCAGTTCTTC. The full variable domain, with the rest looked up from reference TRBV9 and TRBJ2-1, is DSGVTQTPKHLITATGQRVTLRCSPRSGDLSVYWYQQSLDQGLQFLIQYYNGEERAKGNILERFSAQQFPDLHSELNLSSLELGDSALYFCASSVEGGGYNEQFFGPGTRLTVL.

This rearrangement joins TRBV4-2 to TRBJ2-5; 9 bases match TRBD1. Germline lookup yields CDR1 LGHNA and CDR2 YNFKEQ. This CDR3 spans 15 amino acids. V shed 6 bases and J 3 bases; nucleotides not matched to a gene: 8. The CDR3 is CASRVDDRGKETQYF. The DNA of the CDR3 is TGTGCCAGCAGGGTTGACGACAGGGGGAAAGAGACCCAGTACTTC.

This clonotype has a handful of counts. The chain employs TRBV7-2 and TRBJ2-3; 9 bases are shared with TRBD2. The V gene end was trimmed by 1 base and the J gene end by 4 bases; junction bases not matched to a gene: 9. The germline V gene encodes CDR1 SGHTA and CDR2 FQGNSA. The CDR3 has 17 amino acids. CDR3 nucleotides: TGTGCCAGCAGCTTAGACGCGGGGGGGATGAGGGCAGATACGCAGTATTTT. Its translation is CASSLDAGGMRADTQYF.

This clonotype was observed a handful of times. The rearrangement links TRBV7-9 to TRBJ2-3; perhaps TRBD2 as D (6 bases). Germline loops: CDR1 SEHNR, CDR2 FQNEAQ (reference sequence). The length of the CDR3 is 14 residues. Trimming shortened V by 1 base and J by 6 bases, and 11 bases separated the two germline ends. In DNA, the CDR3 is TGTGCCAGCAGCTTAGGCGGGGATCTCGATACGCAGTATTTT. Translating it yields CASSLGGDLDTQYF.

This clonotype was picked up a small number of times. The chain joins TRBV9 to TRBJ1-2; TRBD1 aligns across 12 bases. Germline assignment: CDR1 SGDLS and CDR2 YYNGEE. V shed 0 bases and J 14 bases; nucleotides not matched to a gene: 5. The CDR3 has 13 amino acids. This CDR3 reads CASSVGGQGASTF. The CDR3 DNA is TGTGCCAGCAGCGTAGGGGGACAGGGGGCGTCAACCTTC.

The chain joins TRBV11-2 to TRBJ2-7; a possible D gene is TRBD2 (5 bases). This CDR3 has 11 residues. CDR1 and CDR2 (germline): SGHAT, FQNNGV. The V gene lost 6 bases and the J gene lost 9 bases, with 12 bases spanning the gap. In DNA, the CDR3 is TGTGCCAGCAGTACTAGTATAGGGCAGTACTTC. It translates to CASSTSIGQYF.

This clonotype was seen a few times. This rearrangement joins TRBV4-3 to TRBJ1-2, with D maybe TRBD1 (6 bases). Germline assignment: CDR1 LGHNA and CDR2 YSLEER. This CDR3 has 17 residues. Trimming left V 0 bases short and J 6 bases short, with 20 bases between. CDR3 amino acids: CASSQDSRTARANGYTF. DNA for the CDR3: TGCGCCAGCAGCCAAGATTCAAGGACAGCCCGGGCTAATGGCTACACCTTC.

The rearrangement uses TRBV5-1 and TRBJ1-1; TRBD1 agrees at 9 bases. This CDR3 contains 14 residues. Germline-derived CDR1 and CDR2 are SGHRS and YFSETQ. The V gene end was trimmed by 4 bases and the J gene end by 4 bases; junction bases not matched to a gene: 5. Here the CDR3 reads CASSADRGGTEAFF. The CDR3 DNA is TGCGCCAGCAGCGCGGACAGGGGTGGCACTGAAGCTTTCTTT.

The chain recombines TRBV7-2 with TRBJ2-1; 7 bases are a match to TRBD2. V trimming: 2 bases; J trimming: 6 bases; junction bases outside the gene matches: 7. The length of the CDR3 is 15 residues. Germline loops: CDR1 SGHTA, CDR2 FQGNSA. The DNA of the CDR3 is TGTGCCAGCAGCTTATATGTTGGGACTATCAATGAGCAGTTCTTC. Its translation: CASSLYVGTINEQFF.

This clonotype showed up just a few times. The chain couples TRBV6-1 to TRBJ1-1, with D tentatively TRBD1 (5 bases). Trimming cost V 6 bases and J 9 bases, with 17 bases left between them. From germline, CDR1 is MNHNS and CDR2 SASEGT. This CDR3 has 13 amino acids. CDR3 amino acids: CASRVRRGTKAFF. The CDR3 DNA sequence: TGTGCCAGCAGGGTCAGAAGGGGCACAAAAGCTTTCTTT.

In its sample, this clonotype was seen a few times. V usage is TRBV5-1 and J usage is TRBJ1-4, with D possibly being TRBD1 (5 bases). The CDR3 has 14 amino acids. The germline V gene encodes CDR1 SGHRS and CDR2 YFSETQ. Trimming removed 10 bases from V and 4 bases from J, with 17 bases in between. The CDR3 spells CACTPGRRNEKLFF. The CDR3, as DNA: TGCGCCTGCACCCCGGGACGGCGTAATGAAAAACTGTTTTTT.

In its sample, this clonotype was seen a few times. The V call is TRBV5-6, the J call TRBJ2-7; D unresolved. The length of the CDR3 is 15 residues. Trimming shortened V by 2 bases and J by 2 bases, and 14 bases separated the two germline ends. Germline loops: CDR1 SGHDT, CDR2 YYEEEE. CDR3 protein: CASSFISAGPYEQYF. The CDR3 DNA sequence: TGTGCCAGCAGCTTCATCAGCGCCGGGCCCTACGAGCAGTACTTC.

This clonotype has a handful of counts. The V call is TRBV5-1, the J call TRBJ2-7; 10 bases line up with TRBD1. This CDR3 is 14 amino acids long. From germline, CDR1 is SGHRS and CDR2 YFSETQ. With 4 bases clipped from V and 5 bases from J, the junction kept 6 bases outside the gene matches. The CDR3 protein is CASSQLGTGDEQYF. CDR3 bases: TGCGCCAGCAGCCAGCTGGGGACAGGGGACGAGCAGTACTTC.

This clonotype was observed a handful of times. The J gene is TRBJ1-2, the V gene TRBV10-3, with D perhaps matching TRBD1 (5 bases). The CDR3 totals 14 residues. CDR1 and CDR2 (germline): ENHRY, SYGVKD. Trimming took off 3 bases at V and 7 bases at J, with 15 bases between the two ends. This CDR3 reads CAISDLGQRLGYTF. The CDR3 DNA follows: TGTGCCATCAGTGACCTGGGGCAGAGACTTGGCTACACCTTC.

The rearrangement links TRBV5-1 to TRBJ2-1, with TRBD1 as a possible D gene (6 bases). V was shortened by 0 bases and J by 11 bases, with 18 bases between the two germline ends. CDR1 and CDR2 from the germline V gene are SGHRS and YFSETQ. The CDR3 covers 15 residues. The CDR3 region is CASSLDGRGSGKQFF. In nucleotides, the CDR3 is TGCGCCAGCAGCTTGGATGGCAGGGGAAGCGGAAAGCAGTTCTTC.

This clonotype came up a few times. The V gene is TRBV14, the J gene TRBJ2-3, with 8 bases that match TRBD2. The CDR3 has 13 amino acids. Germline CDR1 SGHDN, CDR2 FVKESK. Trimming removed 0 bases from V and 12 bases from J; junction bases left unmatched: 5. This CDR3 reads CASSQDWTSHQYF. DNA for the CDR3: TGTGCCAGCAGCCAAGACTGGACTAGCCATCAGTATTTT.

This clonotype has just a few counts. The V gene is TRBV12-3 or TRBV12-4, the J gene TRBJ2-3; TRBD2 matches 8 bases. This CDR3 is built from 14 residues. The ends lost 4 bases at V and 8 bases at J; junction bases unmatched: 8. CDR3 sequence reads: CASSSERGSGTQYF. DNA for the CDR3: TGTGCCAGCAGTTCGGAGCGGGGGTCGGGTACGCAGTATTTT.

V is TRBV7-8 and J is TRBJ1-4; D is unresolved. Per the germline V gene, CDR1 is SGHVS and CDR2 is FQNEAQ. Trimming took off 5 bases at V and 4 bases at J, with 11 bases between the two ends. The CDR3 runs to 14 residues. CDR3 sequence (DNA): TGTGCCAGCAGCGCCGGGTATGGTAATGAAAAACTGTTTTTT. Encoded protein: CASSAGYGNEKLFF.

V gene TRBV3-1 combines with J gene TRBJ1-1; unclear D gene. The germline V and J ends were trimmed by 1 base and 11 bases, with 11 bases remaining between them. The CDR3 sequence is 12 residues long. CDR1 and CDR2 (germline): LGHDT, YNNKEL (reference sequence). The CDR3 spells CASSQGVSEAFF. The CDR3 region has the DNA TGTGCCAGCAGCCAAGGGGTCTCGGAGGCTTTCTTT.

This clonotype was seen a few times. V gene TRBV28 combines with J gene TRBJ2-1, with D perhaps assigned TRBD1 or TRBD2 (5 bases each). Germline CDR1 is MDHEN and CDR2 is SYDVKM. The CDR3 contains 14 residues. The V end lost 10 bases, the J end lost 4 bases, and 17 bases lay between the germline ends. The CDR3 DNA follows: TGTGCCACGCTCAAGGGACGGGGATACAATGAGCAGTTCTTC. It codes for CATLKGRGYNEQFF. Combining the CDR3 with reference TRBV28 and TRBJ2-1 gives the whole variable domain DVKVTQSSRYLVKRTGEKVFLECVQDMDHENMFWYRQDPGLGLRLIYFSYDVKMKEKGDIPEGYSVSREKKERFSLILESASTNQTSMYLCATLKGRGYNEQFFGPGTRLTVL.

The chain uses TRBV29-1 and TRBJ1-2, with 7 positions matching TRBD1. Trimming cost V 7 bases and J 4 bases; bases outside gene matches: 12. The CDR3 runs 14 residues. Germline V gene data show CDR1 as SQVTM and CDR2 as ANQGSEA. For the CDR3, the DNA is TGCAGCGGCATAGACAGGGAGAAAGGCTATGGCTACACCTTC. It is translated as CSGIDREKGYGYTF.

The chain combines TRBV19 with TRBJ2-1, with D possibly being TRBD2 (6 bases). CDR1 and CDR2 (germline): LNHDA, SQIVND (reference sequence). V lost 7 bases and J 8 bases, leaving 18 bases between the germline ends. This CDR3 region has 14 residues. The CDR3 region is CASKEPGSRDEQFF. CDR3 nucleotides: TGTGCCAGTAAAGAACCCGGGAGTAGGGATGAGCAGTTCTTC.

The V call is TRBV6-1, the J call TRBJ1-2, with TRBD1 identical over 11 bases. Looked up from germline, CDR1 is MNHNS and CDR2 is SASEGT. This CDR3 spans 14 amino acids. Trimming at V came to 5 bases and at J to 8 bases, leaving 7 bases not matched to a gene. The CDR3 is CASSHGQGAIGYTF. For the CDR3, the DNA is TGTGCCAGCAGTCATGGACAGGGGGCGATCGGCTACACCTTC.